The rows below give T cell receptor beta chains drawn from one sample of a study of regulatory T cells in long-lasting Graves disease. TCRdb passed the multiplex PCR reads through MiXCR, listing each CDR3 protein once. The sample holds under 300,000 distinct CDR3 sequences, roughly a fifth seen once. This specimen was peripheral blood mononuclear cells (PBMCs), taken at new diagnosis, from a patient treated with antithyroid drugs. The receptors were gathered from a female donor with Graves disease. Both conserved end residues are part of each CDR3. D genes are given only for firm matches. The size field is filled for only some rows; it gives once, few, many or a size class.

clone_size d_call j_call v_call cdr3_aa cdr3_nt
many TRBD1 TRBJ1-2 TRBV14 CASSQDRTNYGYTF TGTGCCAGCAGCCAGGACAGGACTAACTATGGCTACACCTTC
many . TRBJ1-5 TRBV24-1 CATSEGELSNQPQHF TGTGCCACCAGTGAGGGAGAACTTAGCAATCAGCCCCAGCATTTT
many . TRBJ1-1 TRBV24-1 CATSDWTNTEAFF TGTGCCACCAGTGATTGGACGAACACTGAAGCTTTCTTT
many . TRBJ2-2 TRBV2 CASRGENTGELFF TGCGCCAGCAGGGGCGAGAACACCGGGGAGCTGTTTTTT
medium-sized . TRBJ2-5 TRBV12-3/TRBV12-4 CASSGGQTQYF TGTGCCAGCAGTGGGGGGCAGACCCAGTACTTC
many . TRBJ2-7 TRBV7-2 CASSSSTSTGYEQYF TGTGCCAGCAGCTCCTCAACCTCAACGGGCTACGAGCAGTACTTC
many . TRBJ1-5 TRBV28 CASSLASGDHQPQHF TGTGCCAGCAGTTTGGCCAGCGGGGACCATCAGCCCCAGCATTTT
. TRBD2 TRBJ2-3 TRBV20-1 CSARGIAGGRDTQYF TGCAGTGCTAGAGGGATAGCGGGAGGACGAGATACGCAGTATTTT
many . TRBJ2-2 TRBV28 CASSFFGATGELFF TGTGCCAGCAGTTTTTTCGGGGCCACCGGGGAGCTGTTTTTT
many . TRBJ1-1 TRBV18 CASFRGGALNTEAFF TGTGCCAGCTTTCGGGGAGGGGCCTTGAACACTGAAGCTTTCTTT
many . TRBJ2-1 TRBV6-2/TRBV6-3 CASSWDRVPGNEQFF TGTGCCAGCAGTTGGGACCGTGTTCCCGGGAATGAGCAGTTCTTC
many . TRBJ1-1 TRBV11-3 CASSESSQRGTEAFF TGTGCCAGCAGCGAATCATCTCAGAGGGGTACTGAAGCTTTCTTT
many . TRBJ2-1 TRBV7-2 CASSLMGGQANYNEQFF TGTGCCAGCAGCTTAATGGGGGGGCAGGCCAACTACAATGAGCAGTTCTTC
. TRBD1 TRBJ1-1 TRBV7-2 CASSLFDRGAEAFF TGTGCCAGCAGCTTATTCGACAGGGGCGCTGAAGCTTTCTTT
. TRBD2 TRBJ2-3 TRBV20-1 CSARHPSGARTDTQYF TGCAGTGCTAGACACCCTAGCGGGGCCCGCACAGATACGCAGTATTTT
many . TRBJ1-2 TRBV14 CASSRRTQLNGYTF TGTGCCAGCAGCCGAAGGACGCAGTTAAATGGCTACACCTTC
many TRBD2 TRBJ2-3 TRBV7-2 CASSLESGDTDTQYF TGCGCCAGCAGCTTGGAGAGCGGGGACACAGATACGCAGTATTTT
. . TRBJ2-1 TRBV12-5 CASRRSPNNEQFF TGTGCTAGCCGTCGGTCCCCCAACAATGAGCAGTTCTTC
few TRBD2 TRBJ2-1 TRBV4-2 CASSQDASGKGDEQFF TGTGCCAGCAGCCAAGATGCTAGCGGGAAAGGCGATGAGCAGTTCTTC
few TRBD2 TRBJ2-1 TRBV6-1 CASNRLAVYNEQFF TGTGCCAGCAACCGACTAGCGGTCTACAATGAGCAGTTCTTC
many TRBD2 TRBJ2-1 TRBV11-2 CASSLLAGGEQFF TGTGCCAGCAGCTTGCTAGCGGGAGGTGAGCAGTTCTTC
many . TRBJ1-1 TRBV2 CASSEAPHSTARNTEAFF TGTGCCAGCAGTGAAGCCCCTCATTCGACTGCGCGAAACACTGAAGCTTTCTTT
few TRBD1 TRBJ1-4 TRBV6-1 CASRAPGQGLEKLFF TGTGCCAGCAGGGCTCCGGGACAGGGTCTAGAAAAACTGTTTTTT
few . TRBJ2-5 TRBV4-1 CASSQASTGRQETQYF TGCGCCAGCAGCCAAGCAAGTACAGGGCGGCAAGAGACCCAGTACTTC
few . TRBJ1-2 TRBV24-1 CATSDLSEGGNYGYTF TGTGCCACCAGTGATTTGTCCGAGGGAGGCAACTATGGCTACACCTTC
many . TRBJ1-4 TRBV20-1 CSASDSIATNEKLFF TGCAGTGCTAGTGACAGTATTGCAACTAATGAAAAACTGTTTTTT
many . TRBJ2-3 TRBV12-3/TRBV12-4 CASSFPSRTDTQYF TGTGCCAGCAGTTTCCCGAGTCGCACAGATACGCAGTATTTT
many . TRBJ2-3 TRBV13 CASSLGAVRETDTQYF TGTGCCAGCAGCTTAGGCGCAGTAAGGGAAACAGATACGCAGTATTTT
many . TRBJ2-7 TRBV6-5 CASSYSWGAMEEQYF TGTGCCAGCAGTTACTCGTGGGGGGCCATGGAAGAGCAGTACTTC
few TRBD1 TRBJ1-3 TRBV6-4 CASSDTDRAPRRLGNTIYF TGTGCCAGCAGTGACACGGACAGGGCCCCCAGAAGACTCGGAAACACCATATATTTT
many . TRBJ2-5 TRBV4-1 CASSQDDLEETQYF TGCGCCAGCAGCCAAGATGACCTCGAAGAGACCCAGTACTTC
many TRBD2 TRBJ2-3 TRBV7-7 CASSFGLAGGDTQYF TGTGCCAGCAGCTTCGGGCTAGCGGGCGGAGATACGCAGTATTTT
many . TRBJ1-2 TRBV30 CAWTELTYGYTF TGTGCCTGGACGGAGCTAACCTATGGCTACACCTTC
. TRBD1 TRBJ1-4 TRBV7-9 CASSRGGLATNEKLFF TGTGCCAGCAGCCGAGGGGGCCTTGCAACTAATGAAAAACTGTTTTTT
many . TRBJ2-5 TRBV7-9 CASRETGNPETQYF TGTGCCAGCAGGGAAACAGGGAATCCAGAGACCCAGTACTTC
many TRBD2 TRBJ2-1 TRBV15 CATSRDLTSGNNEQFF TGTGCCACCAGCAGAGATCTCACTAGCGGCAACAATGAGCAGTTCTTC
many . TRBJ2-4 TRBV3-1 CASSQDRIIQYF TGTGCCAGCAGCCAAGATCGGATCATTCAGTACTTC
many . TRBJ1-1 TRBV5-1 CASSISTGNTEAFF TGCGCCAGCAGCATATCGACAGGGAACACTGAAGCTTTCTTT
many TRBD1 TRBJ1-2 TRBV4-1 CASSPPGTAVFYGYTF TGCGCCAGCAGCCCTCCGGGGACAGCCGTATTCTATGGCTACACCTTC
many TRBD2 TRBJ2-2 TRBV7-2 CASSDVAGRSTGELFF TGTGCCAGCAGCGATGTAGCGGGGAGATCCACCGGGGAGCTGTTTTTT
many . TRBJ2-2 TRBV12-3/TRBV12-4 CASSLEDPSVTGELFF TGTGCCAGCAGTTTAGAGGACCCGAGCGTCACCGGGGAGCTGTTTTTT
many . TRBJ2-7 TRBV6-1 CASRPLDLRSEQYF TGTGCCAGCAGGCCCCTAGACCTTAGGAGCGAGCAGTACTTC
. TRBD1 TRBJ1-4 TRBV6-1 CASREGQGGEKLFF TGTGCCAGCAGAGAGGGACAGGGCGGTGAAAAACTGTTTTTT
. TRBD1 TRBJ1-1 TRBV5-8 CASSLEGASTEAFF TGTGCCAGCAGCTTGGAGGGGGCGAGTACTGAAGCTTTCTTT
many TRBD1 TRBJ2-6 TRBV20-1 CSARRDRLSGANVLTF TGCAGTGCTAGAAGGGACAGACTCTCTGGGGCCAACGTCCTGACTTTC
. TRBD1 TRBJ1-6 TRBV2 CASQGATSPLHF TGTGCCAGCCAGGGGGCTACATCACCCCTCCACTTT
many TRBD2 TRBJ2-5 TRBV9 CASSVGGGQVETQYF TGTGCCAGCAGCGTAGGCGGGGGGCAGGTGGAGACCCAGTACTTC
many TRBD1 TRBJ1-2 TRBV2 CASSFGQATYGYTF TGTGCCAGCAGTTTCGGACAGGCGACCTATGGCTACACCTTC
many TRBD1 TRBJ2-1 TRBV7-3 CASSLGQGAQNEQFF TGTGCCAGCAGCTTAGGACAGGGGGCGCAAAATGAGCAGTTCTTC
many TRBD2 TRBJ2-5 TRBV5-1 CASSFGSGGEETQYF TGCGCCAGCAGCTTCGGTAGCGGGGGAGAAGAGACCCAGTACTTC
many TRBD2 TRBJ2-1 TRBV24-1 CATSDPGGPDNEQFF TGTGCCACCAGTGATCCGGGGGGTCCCGACAATGAGCAGTTCTTC
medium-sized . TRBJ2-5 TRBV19 CASSMSQKETQYF TGTGCCAGTAGTATGAGCCAGAAAGAGACCCAGTACTTC
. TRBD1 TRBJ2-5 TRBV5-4 CASSLSPDRQYQETQYF TGTGCCAGCAGCTTAAGTCCGGACAGGCAGTACCAAGAGACCCAGTACTTC
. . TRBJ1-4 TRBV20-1 CSARSIGAGEKLFF TGCAGTGCTAGATCGATTGGGGCTGGTGAAAAACTGTTTTTT
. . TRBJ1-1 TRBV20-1 CSAALPDRGPDEAFF TGCAGTGCCGCACTCCCTGACCGGGGGCCCGATGAAGCTTTCTTT
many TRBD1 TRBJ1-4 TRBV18 CASSPGQHEKLFF TGTGCCAGCTCACCGGGACAGCATGAAAAACTGTTTTTT
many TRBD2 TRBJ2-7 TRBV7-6 CASSMTSTDEQYF TGTGCCAGCAGCATGACTAGCACCGACGAGCAGTACTTC
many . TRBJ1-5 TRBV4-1 CASSQVGRVNQPQHF TGCGCCAGCAGCCAAGTCGGCAGGGTAAATCAGCCCCAGCATTTT
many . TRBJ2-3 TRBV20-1 CSAREQVTSTDTQYF TGCAGTGCTAGAGAGCAGGTCACTTCCACAGATACGCAGTATTTT